These 18 T cell receptor beta chains were sequenced from one sample in a study of identical twins (dated by TCRdb to the mid-2010s). Preparation of the library involved 5' RACE. TCRdb shows the sequencer as Illumina HiSeq 2000. The public sequencing data were trimmed at Q25 with fastp and processed into clonotypes with MiXCR by TCRdb, which kept only in-frame beta chains. Rows are unified per CDR3 protein, each entry keeping the most common DNA and genes. The sample data list some 330,000 distinct CDR3 sequences, and around 9% of these were observed just once. 8% to 9.5% of the sample comes from the top ten. The sequenced sample consisted of naive T cells sorted from blood. The intended sense of this specimen's cell subset or site label: cells isolated with a human naive T-cell isolation kit. The receptors come from a woman in her forties or fifties in good health.

This clonotype was counted a few times. The CDR3 region is CASGLDKREGYNEQFF. The CDR3 region has the DNA TGTGCTAGTGGTTTGGACAAGCGGGAGGGGTACAATGAGCAGTTCTTC. The rearrangement links TRBV12-5 to TRBJ2-1; 10 bases agree with TRBD2. J gave up 4 bases and V 1 base, and 4 bases lay outside the gene matches. The germline CDR1 and CDR2 sequences are LGHNT and FRNRAP. The CDR3 loop spans 16 amino acids.

This clonotype showed up many times. V gene TRBV6-5 combines with J gene TRBJ1-1, with D possibly TRBD1 on 6 matching bases. Germline CDR1 MNHEY, CDR2 SVGAGI. Trimming pared 0 bases from V and 6 bases from J, leaving 14 bases between. The CDR3 covers 15 residues. The DNA for the CDR3 is TGTGCCAGCAGTTACTCGGGTAGGGGGTACCCTGAAGCTTTCTTT. It yields the protein CASSYSGRGYPEAFF.

The rearrangement links TRBV21-1 to TRBJ2-1; the tabulated D call, TRBD2, remains unverified against the DNA. TRBV21-1 is a recognized pseudogene. The CDR3 extends over 16 amino acids. CDR3 sequence reads: CASSPPPGGPEGEQFF. The CDR3 bases are TGTGCCAGCAGCCCACCTCCGGGAGGGCCAGAGGGTGAGCAGTTCTTC.

This clonotype was found a few times. CDR3 sequence reads: CASSSLGDRGRNDGPAFF. CDR3 bases: TGTGCCAGCAGCTCCCTCGGAGACAGGGGGCGAAACGACGGTCCAGCTTTCTTT. V gene TRBV21-1 combines with J gene TRBJ1-1; the table gives TRBD1 as D, unverified against the DNA. TRBV21-1 is a pseudogene segment. This CDR3 spans 18 amino acids.

In its sample, this clonotype was seen a few times. V and J are TRBV7-6 and TRBJ1-4, with D perhaps matching TRBD1 (5 bases). The CDR3 length is 19 residues. CDR1 SGHVS and CDR2 FNYEAQ come from the germline V gene. The V gene lost 2 bases and the J gene lost 0 bases, with 19 bases spanning the gap. The CDR3 DNA is TGTGCCAGCAGCTTAATCATGTGGGACGGGCAAACAACTAATGAAAAACTGTTTTTT. The encoded protein is CASSLIMWDGQTTNEKLFF.

This chain joins TRBV20-1 and TRBJ1-5; TRBD1 matches at 10 bases. J lost 2 bases, V lost 2 bases, and 9 bases had no gene match. Germline V gene lookup returns CDR1 DFQATT and CDR2 SNEGSKA (reference sequence). The CDR3 has 17 amino acids. The CDR3 sequence: CSARSRTGGYGNQPQHF. The DNA for the CDR3 is TGCAGTGCTAGATCAAGGACAGGGGGTTACGGCAATCAGCCCCAGCATTTT.

The chain employs TRBV11-2 and TRBJ2-2, with TRBD1 identical over 8 bases. J gave up 4 bases and V 6 bases, and 7 bases lay outside the gene matches. CDR3 length equals 15 residues. CDR1 and CDR2 from the germline V gene are SGHAT and FQNNGV. For the CDR3, the DNA is TGTGCCAGCAGGGATTGGACAGGGATCACCGGGGAGCTGTTTTTT. It yields the protein CASRDWTGITGELFF.

This clonotype was recorded many times. The chain recombines TRBV6-5 with TRBJ2-3; D gene unclear. This CDR3 is 12 amino acids long. V was shortened by 6 bases and J by 6 bases, with 10 bases between the two germline ends. Germline CDR1 is MNHEY and CDR2 is SVGAGI. CDR3 nucleotide sequence: TGTGCCAGCAGCTCCCCGGAGGATACGCAGTATTTT. Translating it yields CASSSPEDTQYF.

J is TRBJ1-1 and V is TRBV20-1; no clear D. Germline-derived CDR1 and CDR2 are DFQATT and SNEGSKA (reference sequence). This CDR3 comprises 13 residues. V was cut by 0 bases and J by 7 bases, with 12 bases left in between. The CDR3 sequence: CSARDPIKVEAFF. DNA for the CDR3: TGCAGTGCTAGAGACCCCATCAAGGTTGAAGCTTTCTTT.

This clonotype has a handful of counts. The V call is TRBV6-5, the J call TRBJ2-2; TRBD1 or TRBD2 may be the D gene (5 bases each). The ends were cut back, 6 bases at V and 4 bases at J, with 12 bases in the middle. Germline CDR1 and CDR2: MNHEY and SVGAGI. The CDR3 loop spans 14 amino acids. For the CDR3, the DNA is TGTGCCAGCAGGAGGGACGCCTCCACCGGGGAGCTGTTTTTT. It specifies CASRRDASTGELFF.

The rearrangement joins TRBV19 to TRBJ2-6; TRBD2 might be the D (5 bases). Trimming cost V 4 bases and J 2 bases, with 12 bases left between them. The CDR3 sequence is 16 residues long. CDR1 LNHDA and CDR2 SQIVND come from the germline V gene (reference sequence). The DNA of the CDR3 is TGTGCCAGTAGTAGAGTGAGGGCGACTGGGGCCAACGTCCTGACTTTC. Translation: CASSRVRATGANVLTF.

This clonotype has ten or more counts. J is TRBJ2-3 and V is TRBV5-1, with TRBD2 as a possible D gene (6 bases). This CDR3 is 16 amino acids long. V was trimmed by 3 bases and J by 1 base, leaving 15 bases between them. Germline V lookup: CDR1 SGHRS, CDR2 YFSETQ. The CDR3 nucleotides are TGCGCCAGCAGCTCAGTGGTAGGGACTGGCACAGATACGCAGTATTTT. It encodes CASSSVVGTGTDTQYF.

This clonotype was counted ten times or more. J is TRBJ2-7 and V is TRBV10-3; D uncertain. The CDR3 is made up of 13 amino acids. CDR1 and CDR2 from the germline V gene are ENHRY and SYGVKD. With 7 bases removed from V and 0 bases from J, the gap between germline ends came to 10 bases. The CDR3 here is CAIMGLSSYEQYF. The CDR3 nucleotides read TGTGCCATCATGGGTTTGAGCTCCTACGAGCAGTACTTC.

The chain is built from TRBV29-1 and TRBJ1-1, with D possibly being TRBD1 (6 bases). The CDR3 totals 12 residues. Germline V lookup: CDR1 SQVTM, CDR2 ANQGSEA. V lost 7 bases and J lost 4, with 13 bases in between. This CDR3 is CSAKGGRTEAFF. For the CDR3, the DNA is TGCAGCGCCAAGGGGGGACGCACTGAAGCTTTCTTT.

This clonotype was seen more than once but under ten times. The chain employs TRBV12-3 or TRBV12-4 and TRBJ2-7; 10 nucleotides match TRBD2. Trimming took 4 bases from V and 2 from J; bases not matched to a gene: 11. The CDR3 spans 17 residues. CDR3 sequence reads: CASSSTNSGRIAYEQYF. CDR3 DNA: TGTGCCAGCAGTTCCACAAATAGCGGGAGGATCGCCTACGAGCAGTACTTC.

A few counts support this clonotype. This rearrangement joins TRBV24-1 to TRBJ2-1; D perhaps matches TRBD1 (5 bases). In germline, CDR1 is KGHDR, CDR2 SFDVKD. Trimming left V 0 bases short and J 15 bases short, with 11 bases between. The CDR3 length is 12 residues. CDR3: CATSDLVPGWFF. The CDR3 region has the DNA TGTGCCACCAGTGATTTGGTGCCAGGGTGGTTCTTC.

At least ten counts were recorded for this clonotype. The V call is TRBV2, the J call TRBJ2-2, with 7 positions matching TRBD1. Germline CDR1 SNHLY, CDR2 FYNNEI. The junction had 11 bases not matched to a gene; V was cut back by 7 bases and J by 0 bases. The CDR3 is 17 amino acids. CDR3 sequence reads: CASTLPWDSPNTGELFF. Here the CDR3 DNA reads TGTGCCAGCACCCTACCCTGGGACAGTCCGAACACCGGGGAGCTGTTTTTT. The full variable domain, rest sourced from reference TRBV2 and TRBJ2-2, is EPEVTQTPSHQVTQMGQEVILRCVPISNHLYFYWYRQILGQKVEFLVSFYNNEISEKSEIFDDQFSVERPDGSNFTLKIRSTKLEDSAMYFCASTLPWDSPNTGELFFGEGSRLTVL.

The chain recombines TRBV3-1 with TRBJ2-2, with D possibly matching TRBD1 (5 bases). The length of the CDR3 is 15 residues. Trimming took off 2 bases at V and 3 bases at J, with 10 bases between the two ends. In germline, CDR1 is LGHDT, CDR2 YNNKEL (reference sequence). CDR3 sequence: CASSQSATDTGELFF. The CDR3 DNA reads as TGTGCCAGCAGCCAAAGCGCGACAGACACCGGGGAGCTGTTTTTT.